These 22 T cell receptor beta chains came from one sample sequenced in a study of T cells in women clearing cervical HPV infection. Assay used: immunoSEQ multiplex PCR; TCRdb lists only in-frame clones, some missing. The sample data list roughly 42,000 clones. Material: blood buffy coat. These receptors were collected from a woman between 18 and 75 years old with a cervical HPV16 infection that either progressed to CIN3+ or cleared (not recorded which).

About this clone itself: Read coverage stops 3 residues before the CDR3 terminus; the germline J gene supplies the remainder. This sequence joins TRBV5-1 and TRBJ2-3; TRBD2 is a possible D gene (6 bases). The germline V gene encodes CDR1 SGHRS and CDR2 YFSETQ. With 4 bases removed from V and 2 bases from J, the gap between germline ends came to 11 bases. CDR3 size: 14 residues. The CDR3 bases that were read are TGCGCCAGCAGCGGCGGGACTGTCACAGATACG. Translated: CASSGGTVTDT. The complete CDR3 reads CASSGGTVTDTQYF.

As for this clone: The CDR3 end is not reached by the read, which stops 3 residues before it; the germline J gene fills it in. This rearrangement joins TRBV2 to TRBJ2-7; TRBD2 aligns across 11 bases. CDR1 and CDR2 (germline): SNHLY, FYNNEI. Unmatched junction bases numbered 7, after V lost 6 bases and J lost 3 bases. The CDR3 runs to 15 residues. CDR3 DNA (partial): TGTGCCAGCAGACCCTCTAGCGGGGGGAGCTACGAG. It yields the protein CASRPSSGGSYE. The CDR3, in full, reads CASRPSSGGSYEQYF.

Points on this clone: The missing CDR3 end, 3 residues past where the read stops, is filled in from the germline J gene. The gene calls are TRBV7-2 and TRBJ2-3; a weak D match, TRBD2 (5 bases). Germline values: CDR1 SGHTA, CDR2 FQGNSA. This CDR3 region has 15 residues. V shed 5 bases and J shed 1 base, with 13 bases lying between them. Incomplete CDR3 DNA: TGTGCCAGCAGCCTCTGGGATAGCGGCACAGATACG. It encodes CASSLWDSGTDT. The whole CDR3 sequence is CASSLWDSGTDTQYF.

To note about this clone: Read coverage stops 3 residues before the CDR3 terminus; the germline J gene supplies the remainder. V and J are TRBV10-2 and TRBJ2-5; D gene ambiguous. Trimming cost V 5 bases and J 5 bases, with 15 bases left between them. This CDR3 comprises 14 residues. In germline, CDR1 is WSHSY, CDR2 SAAADI. The CDR3 here is CASSNEVSWETQYF. The CDR3 bases that were read are TGCGCCAGCAGTAACGAGGTTAGCTGGGAGACC.

As concerns this clone: The CDR3 end lies 3 residues beyond the end of the read and is filled in from the germline J gene. This chain joins TRBV11-1 and TRBJ1-1; no definite D call. Trimming removed 5 bases from V and 3 bases from J, with 13 bases in between. Germline CDR1 SGHAT, CDR2 FQDESV (reference sequence). This CDR3 is 14 amino acids long. The CDR3 spells CASSRNNLDTEAFF. The sequenced part of the CDR3 DNA is TGTGCCAGCAGCCGAAACAACCTTGACACTGAA. Using reference TRBV11-1 and TRBJ1-1 for the parts outside the CDR3, the full variable domain is EAEVAQSPRYKITEKSQAVAFWCDPISGHATLYWYRQILGQGPELLVQFQDESVVDDSQLPKDRFSAERLKGVDSTLKIQPAELGDSAMYLCASSRNNLDTEAFFGQGTRLTVV.

Remarks on this clone: The sequenced fragment ends 3 residues before the CDR3 boundary, so the rest is inferred from the germline J gene. The chain couples TRBV20-1 to TRBJ1-1, with a weak D call TRBD1 (5 bases). CDR3 length: 11 residues. V lost 6 bases and J 7 bases, leaving 12 bases between the germline ends. The V gene's germline CDR1 is DFQATT and CDR2 SNEGSKA (reference sequence). CDR3 sequence reads: CSAPEGIEAFF. The DNA read from the CDR3 is TGCAGTGCCCCCGAGGGGATTGAA.

A note on this clone: The read halts 3 residues ahead of the CDR3 end, with the missing end drawn from the germline J gene. The rearrangement uses TRBV5-1 and TRBJ1-6, with 7 nucleotides matching TRBD1. CDR3 length equals 15 residues. Trimming removed 2 bases from V and 6 bases from J; junction bases left unmatched: 5. In germline, CDR1 is SGHRS, CDR2 YFSETQ. The chain's CDR3 is CASSFQGERNSPLHF. The sequenced part of the CDR3 DNA is TGCGCCAGCAGCTTCCAGGGGGAGCGTAATTCACCC.

By frequency, this clone is medium-sized. The read finishes 3 residues shy of the CDR3 end, and the germline J gene is used to complete it. The chain has TRBV24-1 and TRBJ2-3; 10 bases map to TRBD2. Per the germline V gene, CDR1 is KGHDR and CDR2 is SFDVKD. With 4 bases clipped from V and 3 bases from J, the junction kept 6 bases outside the gene matches. This CDR3 spans 16 amino acids. The part of the CDR3 DNA that was read is TGTGCCACCAGTGAGAGCGGGGGGGCCGGAACAGATACG. Its translation: CATSESGGAGTDT. From start to end, the CDR3 is CATSESGGAGTDTQYF.

Notes on this clone: The CDR3 end falls 3 residues outside the read, so it is completed with the germline J gene. This chain links TRBV11-2 with TRBJ1-6; D is unresolved. The V and J ends lost 4 bases and 4 bases respectively, with 5 bases between them. CDR1 SGHAT and CDR2 FQNNGV come from the germline V gene. CDR3 length: 13 amino acids. The DNA read from the CDR3 is TGTGCCAGCAGCTCTGTTTATAATTCACCC. It is translated as CASSSVYNSP. The complete CDR3 reads CASSSVYNSPLHF.

Regarding this clone: The CDR3 end falls 3 residues outside the read, so it is completed with the germline J gene. V is TRBV19 and J is TRBJ1-5; D remains unclear. V dropped 3 bases and J dropped 6 bases, with 9 bases sitting between them. Germline assignment: CDR1 LNHDA and CDR2 SQIVND (reference sequence). The CDR3 has 13 residues. The covered CDR3 bases are TGTGCCAGTAGTATCCGGGGAACTCAGCCC. This gives the protein CASSIRGTQP. The entire CDR3 reads CASSIRGTQPQHF.

In the case of this clone: Read data end 3 residues before the CDR3 end; the end is taken from the germline J gene. This chain joins TRBV2 and TRBJ2-7; D is perhaps TRBD1 (6 bases). V was trimmed by 4 bases and J by 0 bases, leaving 7 bases between them. Germline-derived CDR1 and CDR2 are SNHLY and FYNNEI. The CDR3 has 13 residues. CDR3: CASSGDTSYEQYF. CDR3 DNA, as far as it was read: TGTGCCAGCAGTGGGGACACCTCCTACGAG.

On this clone itself: Coverage ceases 3 residues before the CDR3 finishes, and the germline J gene fills in the end. This chain connects TRBV5-1 to TRBJ2-2; TRBD2 might be the D (6 bases). Deletions cut 1 base from V and 6 bases from J, with 16 bases between. The CDR3 runs 16 residues. Germline CDR1 reads SGHRS; CDR2 reads YFSETQ. This CDR3 reads CASSLFVGGEAGELFF. CDR3 bases read: TGCGCCAGCAGCTTGTTTGTGGGGGGAGAGGCCGGGGAG.

With respect to this clone: The CDR3 extends 3 residues past the end of the read, so its final part is completed from the germline J gene. The chain employs TRBV20-1 and TRBJ1-1, with D perhaps matching TRBD1 (5 bases). From germline, CDR1 is DFQATT and CDR2 SNEGSKA (reference sequence). V shed 3 bases and J shed 4 bases, with 12 bases lying between them. CDR3 length equals 13 residues. The chain's CDR3 is CSASQGKGTEAFF. The DNA read from the CDR3 is TGCAGTGCTAGCCAGGGTAAGGGCACTGAA.

Points on this clone: The CDR3 goes on 3 residues after the read ends, and that part is filled in from the germline J gene. The chain is built from TRBV19 and TRBJ2-4; D might be TRBD1 (5 bases). This CDR3 region has 13 residues. V was trimmed by 5 bases and J by 7 bases, leaving 12 bases between them. Looked up from germline, CDR1 is LNHDA and CDR2 is SQIVND (reference sequence). The CDR3 region is CASSSRGANIQYF. The covered CDR3 bases are TGTGCCAGTAGTTCCCGTGGGGCTAACATT.

The covered CDR3 bases are TGCAGTGCTAGAGTAACCGGGGGAGTTTGGAATCAGCCC. Protein sequence: CSARVTGGVWNQP. The full CDR3 reads CSARVTGGVWNQPQHF. The chain uses TRBV20-1 and TRBJ1-5; possible D gene TRBD1, 5 bases. The DNA ends 3 residues before the CDR3 does, and the rest of the CDR3 is filled in from the germline J gene. V was clipped by 1 base and J by 4 bases, with 17 bases between them. The CDR3 consists of 16 residues. Germline V gives CDR1 DFQATT, CDR2 SNEGSKA (reference sequence).

The CDR3 protein is CASSLRDRRNNEQFF. The DNA read from the CDR3 is TGTGCCAGTTCCCTCCGGGACAGGCGCAACAATGAG. This chain connects TRBV19 to TRBJ2-1; 8 nucleotides line up with TRBD1. The read gets to within 3 residues of the CDR3 end, and the germline J gene fills in the rest. Germline V gene sequence: CDR1 LNHDA, CDR2 SQIVND (reference sequence). This CDR3 has 15 residues. Unmatched junction bases numbered 11, after V lost 8 bases and J lost 5 bases. Full variable domain (outside the CDR3, taken from reference TRBV19 and TRBJ2-1): DGGITQSPKYLFRKEGQNVTLSCEQNLNHDAMYWYRQDPGQGLRLIYYSQIVNDFQKGDIAEGYSVSREKKESFPLTVTSAQKNPTAFYLCASSLRDRRNNEQFFGPGTRLTVL.

The CDR3 sequence: CASSPIQGRDTEAFF. The CDR3 bases that were read are TGTGCCAGCAGCCCAATACAGGGGAGGGATACTGAA. J is TRBJ1-1 and V is TRBV14; 7 nucleotides line up with TRBD1. The read ends 3 residues shy of where the CDR3 ends; the end is completed using the germline J gene. CDR3 length: 15 residues. CDR1 is SGHDN, CDR2 FVKESK, per germline. V lost 4 bases and J lost 5; bases outside the gene matches: 10.

Remarks on this clone: The observed sequence ends 3 residues before the CDR3 terminus, with the missing tail filled in from the germline J gene. The chain couples TRBV11-2 to TRBJ2-5; D not resolved. The ends were cut back, 0 bases at V and 1 base at J, with 6 bases in the middle. The CDR3 sequence is 14 residues long. Germline-derived CDR1 and CDR2 are SGHAT and FQNNGV. The sequenced CDR3 bases are TGTGCCAGCAGCTTAGAGACTTTCCAAGAGACC. Its protein product is CASSLETFQET. The full CDR3 sequence reads CASSLETFQETQYF. The full variable domain, rest sourced from reference TRBV11-2 and TRBJ2-5, is EAGVAQSPRYKIIEKRQSVAFWCNPISGHATLYWYQQILGQGPKLLIQFQNNGVVDDSQLPKDRFSAERLKGVDSTLKIQPAKLEDSAVYLCASSLETFQETQYFGPGTRLLVL.

The CDR3 loop reads CASTPTVNTEAFF. The covered CDR3 bases are TGTGCCAGCACCCCGACAGTGAACACTGAA. V and J are TRBV12-3 or TRBV12-4 and TRBJ1-1; D is perhaps TRBD1 (5 bases). The read is 3 residues too short to cover the CDR3 end, so that end is filled in from the germline J gene. The CDR3 extends over 13 amino acids. Trimming shortened V by 7 bases and J by 0 bases, and 9 bases separated the two germline ends.

Concerning this clone: The CDR3 is cut off 3 residues early in the read; its end comes from the germline J gene. The V gene is TRBV7-2, the J gene TRBJ2-5, with D perhaps matching TRBD1 (5 bases). This CDR3 comprises 15 residues. Germline V gives CDR1 SGHTA, CDR2 FQGNSA. Trimming left V 4 bases short and J 5 bases short, with 17 bases between. This CDR3 reads CASSSHVQGAETQYF. CDR3 DNA (partial): TGTGCCAGCAGCTCCCATGTCCAGGGCGCCGAGACC.

As regards this clone: The read terminates 3 residues ahead of where the CDR3 ends, so the germline J gene completes it. The V call is TRBV20-1, the J call TRBJ1-6; 11 nucleotides agree with TRBD1. This CDR3 region has 15 residues. Germline CDR1 DFQATT, CDR2 SNEGSKA (reference sequence). The V gene end was trimmed by 6 bases and the J gene end by 9 bases; junction bases not matched to a gene: 10. The part of the CDR3 DNA that was read is TGCAGTGCCAAGAGGACAGGGGGCTTGGGTTCACCC. Translating it yields CSAKRTGGLGSP. The complete CDR3 sequence is CSAKRTGGLGSPLHF.

As to this clone: The read is 3 residues too short to cover the CDR3 end, so that end is filled in from the germline J gene. V and J are TRBV5-1 and TRBJ1-1, with TRBD1 matching 8 bases. This CDR3 contains 16 residues. CDR1 and CDR2 (germline): SGHRS, YFSETQ. V dropped 2 bases and J dropped 2; count of bases not matched to a gene: 8. The CDR3 sequence is CASSLRGQGHNTEAFF. The sequenced CDR3 bases are TGCGCCAGCAGCTTACGAGGACAGGGTCACAACACTGAA.